A single sample is the source of the 20 T cell receptor beta chains below, sequenced in a study of cytomegalovirus exposure and HLA in healthy donors (dated by TCRdb to about 2017). Receptor amplification or capture employed the immunoSEQ multiplex PCR assay. For the multiplex PCR, a mixture combining 60 forward primers for TCR Vbeta segments and 13 reverse primers for TCR Jbeta segments was used. TCRdb stores this immuneACCESS table with in-frame sequences only. Part of the clones is absent; in the studies checked, under half of the shortfall reflects unresolved V genes, and no reason is known for the rest. Present in this sample are approximately 140,000 clones, 55% to 80% of which were seen just once. About 1.2% of the sample goes to the ten largest clones. The sequencing input was PBMCs. These TCRs come from a woman aged 35 to 49 in good health and CMV-seronegative.

The rearrangement joins TRBV7-9 to TRBJ1-6; D is uncertain. V lost 2 bases, J lost 9 bases, and 5 bases lay in between. Looked up from germline, CDR1 is SEHNR and CDR2 is FQNEAQ (reference sequence). There are 12 residues in the CDR3. This CDR3 reads CASSLNSSPLHF. The CDR3 region has the DNA TGTGCCAGCAGCTTAAACAGTTCACCCCTCCACTTT. Full variable domain (missing parts from reference TRBV7-9 and TRBJ1-6): DTGVSQNPRHKITKRGQNVTFRCDPISEHNRLYWYRQTLGQGPEFLTYFQNEAQLEKSRLLSDRFSAERPKGSFSTLEIQRTEQGDSAMYLCASSLNSSPLHFGNGTRLTVT.

This sequence joins TRBV13 and TRBJ2-2; TRBD1 aligns across 11 bases. With V trimmed by 5 bases and J by 5 bases, 4 bases remained unmatched. The CDR3 sequence is 15 residues long. The germline V gene has CDR1 PRHDT and CDR2 FYEKMQ (reference sequence). In DNA form, the CDR3 reads TGTGCCAGCAGCCCGGACAGGGGGCTTACCGGGGAGCTGTTTTTT. Protein: CASSPDRGLTGELFF. The full variable domain, with the rest looked up from reference TRBV13 and TRBJ2-2, is AAGVIQSPRHLIKEKRETATLKCYPIPRHDTVYWYQQGPGQDPQFLISFYEKMQSDKGSIPDRFSAQQFSDYHSELNMSSLELGDSALYFCASSPDRGLTGELFFGEGSRLTVL.

This clone was picked up one time. This chain uses TRBV5-6 with TRBJ2-5, with 8 bases matching TRBD2. V gave up 1 base and J gave up 8 bases; unmatched junction bases: 10. The CDR3 runs to 15 residues. The germline CDR1 and CDR2 sequences are SGHDT and YYEEEE. The CDR3 spells CASSLRSGGPATQYF. For the CDR3, the DNA is TGTGCCAGCAGCTTGCGCAGCGGGGGACCAGCCACCCAGTACTTC.

The chain joins TRBV9 to TRBJ2-2, with D perhaps TRBD1 (6 bases). CDR3 length: 15 residues. CDR1 SGDLS and CDR2 YYNGEE come from the germline V gene. With 4 bases removed from V and 1 base from J, the gap between germline ends came to 11 bases. The chain's CDR3 is CASSLQGLNTGELFF. CDR3 nucleotide sequence: TGTGCCAGCAGCCTACAGGGATTGAACACCGGGGAGCTGTTTTTT.

The chain recombines TRBV10-3 with TRBJ1-2, with D possibly being TRBD1 (5 bases). V was clipped by 3 bases and J by 2 bases, with 10 bases between them. The CDR3 consists of 14 residues. CDR1 and CDR2 from the germline V gene are ENHRY and SYGVKD. In DNA form, the CDR3 reads TGTGCCATCAGTGAAAAACAGGAGAACTATGGCTACACCTTC. Residues: CAISEKQENYGYTF.

This clone appeared once. The rearrangement uses TRBV25-1 and TRBJ2-3, with 8 bases fitting TRBD1. Germline V gene data show CDR1 as MGHDK and CDR2 as SYGVNS. The CDR3 contains 15 residues. J was trimmed by 1 base and V by 5 bases; bases with no gene match: 5. The CDR3 nucleotides read TGTGCCAGCAGTCAATGGACAGGGCGCACAGATACGCAGTATTTT. Protein: CASSQWTGRTDTQYF. Drawing the rest from reference TRBV25-1 and TRBJ2-3, the complete variable domain is EADIYQTPRYLVIGTGKKITLECSQTMGHDKMYWYQQDPGMELHLIHYSYGVNSTEKGDLSSESTVSRIRTEHFPLTLESARPSHTSQYLCASSQWTGRTDTQYFGPGTRLTVL.

The chain is built from TRBV7-6 and TRBJ2-1; TRBD2 aligns across 10 bases. Germline trimming cut 5 bases from V and 1 base from J; bases unmatched to any gene: 5. The CDR3 is 16 amino acids. The germline V gene encodes CDR1 SGHVS and CDR2 FNYEAQ. The CDR3 sequence: CASSPGLAVSYNEQFF. The CDR3 nucleotides read TGTGCCAGCAGCCCCGGACTAGCGGTATCCTACAATGAGCAGTTCTTC. Full variable domain (missing parts from reference TRBV7-6 and TRBJ2-1): GAGVSQSPRYKVTKRGQDVALRCDPISGHVSLYWYRQALGQGPEFLTYFNYEAQQDKSGLPNDRFSAERPEGSISTLTIQRTEQRDSAMYRCASSPGLAVSYNEQFFGPGTRLTVL.

The J gene is TRBJ1-1, the V gene TRBV7-9; D is ambiguous. This CDR3 region has 15 residues. CDR1 is SEHNR, CDR2 FQNEAQ, per germline (reference sequence). V was cut by 0 bases and J by 0 bases, with 8 bases left in between. The DNA of the CDR3 is TGTGCCAGCAGCTTAGCGAACGGTATGAACACTGAAGCTTTCTTT. Protein product: CASSLANGMNTEAFF.

The CDR3 is CASIRRGDRGFAEAFF. The CDR3 coding sequence is TGTGCCAGTATACGAAGGGGGGACAGGGGGTTCGCTGAAGCTTTCTTT. This sequence joins TRBV19 and TRBJ1-1; 11 nucleotides agree with TRBD1. CDR1 and CDR2 (germline): LNHDA, SQIVND (reference sequence). The CDR3 length is 16 residues. The V gene end was trimmed by 7 bases and the J gene end by 6 bases; junction bases not matched to a gene: 13.

This chain joins TRBV2 and TRBJ2-3; 7 bases align to TRBD2. This CDR3 is built from 16 residues. The V gene's germline CDR1 is SNHLY and CDR2 FYNNEI. The V gene end was trimmed by 4 bases and the J gene end by 0 bases; junction bases not matched to a gene: 7. CDR3 sequence (DNA): TGTGCCAGCAGTGGGGGAGGGCCGCTTAGCACAGATACGCAGTATTTT. Its translation: CASSGGGPLSTDTQYF.

This chain links TRBV9 with TRBJ1-1; 9 positions agree with TRBD1. With 6 bases clipped from V and 5 bases from J, the junction kept 8 bases outside the gene matches. CDR3 length: 14 amino acids. Germline V gene data show CDR1 as SGDLS and CDR2 as YYNGEE. As DNA, the CDR3 is TGTGCCAGCACTCCGGGACAGGGTCTAACTGAAGCTTTCTTT. Its translation is CASTPGQGLTEAFF.

V gene TRBV5-4 combines with J gene TRBJ2-5; TRBD2 agrees at 13 bases. With 5 bases clipped from V and 5 bases from J, the junction kept 6 bases outside the gene matches. Germline CDR1 SGHNT, CDR2 YYREEE (reference sequence). The CDR3 runs 15 residues. In DNA form, the CDR3 reads TGTGCCAGCAGACTAGCGGGGGGGCCCCGGGAGACCCAGTACTTC. Amino acid sequence: CASRLAGGPRETQYF.

This rearrangement joins TRBV5-1 to TRBJ2-3; 8 bases are a match to TRBD2. CDR3 size: 15 residues. Germline V gives CDR1 SGHRS, CDR2 YFSETQ. V was clipped by 0 bases and J by 6 bases; unmatched bases: 6. The CDR3 protein is CASSLAGGVADTQYF. The CDR3 DNA is TGCGCCAGCAGCTTGGCCGGGGGGGTTGCGGATACGCAGTATTTT.

This chain uses TRBV28 with TRBJ2-2; 11 nucleotides agree with TRBD2. V was clipped by 7 bases and J by 4 bases; unmatched bases: 5. Per germline, CDR1 MDHEN and CDR2 SYDVKM. This CDR3 spans 15 amino acids. The DNA of the CDR3 is TGTGCCAGCACCCCGGGACTAGCGGTCACCGGGGAGCTGTTTTTT. This sequence encodes CASTPGLAVTGELFF.

The chain couples TRBV6-1 to TRBJ2-7; maybe TRBD1 (6 bases). Looked up from germline, CDR1 is MNHNS and CDR2 is SASEGT. V was pared by 6 bases and J by 2 bases, with 11 bases between. The CDR3 sequence is 13 residues long. CDR3 DNA: TGTGCCAGCAGGGGACAAGAGACCTACGAGCAGTACTTC. The encoded protein is CASRGQETYEQYF.

A note on this clone: Being one base from a much bigger clone, this may be a read error. The chain is built from TRBV5-4 and TRBJ1-1, with TRBD1 matching over 8 bases. Per germline, CDR1 SGHNT and CDR2 YYREEE (reference sequence). The V and J ends lost 3 bases and 5 bases, in that order; junction bases with no gene match: 3. The CDR3 is made up of 13 amino acids. The CDR3, as DNA: TGTGCCAGCAGCTCGACAGGGGAAACTGAAGCTTTCTTT. It yields the protein CASSSTGETEAFF.

In this sample, this clone turned up once. The CDR3 protein is CASSLDRGADSPLHF. CDR3 nucleotide sequence: TGTGCCAGCAGCTTGGACCGGGGGGCGGATTCACCCCTCCACTTT. This rearrangement joins TRBV5-8 to TRBJ1-6, with a tentative D call TRBD1 (6 bases). The CDR3 spans 15 residues. The ends were cut back, 0 bases at V and 8 bases at J, with 12 bases in the middle. Looked up from germline, CDR1 is SGHTS and CDR2 is YDEGEE.

A few counts support this clone. The chain combines TRBV2 with TRBJ1-1; D is possibly TRBD1 (6 bases). Per germline, CDR1 SNHLY and CDR2 FYNNEI. CDR3 length equals 15 residues. The V end lost 3 bases, the J end lost 6 bases, and 17 bases lay between the germline ends. The CDR3: CASSEQGQSLAEAFF. Here the CDR3 DNA reads TGTGCCAGCAGTGAGCAAGGACAGTCGTTGGCTGAAGCTTTCTTT.

This clone appeared a few times. J is TRBJ2-2 and V is TRBV4-3; D might be TRBD1 (6 bases). V lost 4 bases, J lost 4 bases, and 7 bases lay in between. The CDR3 covers 13 residues. Looked up from germline, CDR1 is LGHNA and CDR2 is YSLEER. This CDR3 is CASSPDSTGELFF. The CDR3 DNA follows: TGCGCCAGCAGCCCGGACAGCACCGGGGAGCTGTTTTTT.

This clone was detected a few times. The rearrangement links TRBV7-8 to TRBJ2-7; tentatively, D is TRBD2 (7 bases). Germline CDR1 reads SGHVS; CDR2 reads FQNEAQ. The CDR3 covers 14 residues. V was cut by 1 base and J by 3 bases, with 10 bases left in between. The CDR3, as DNA: TGTGCCAGCAGCTTAGGGGGGGGCCTCTACGAGCAGTACTTC. This sequence encodes CASSLGGGLYEQYF.